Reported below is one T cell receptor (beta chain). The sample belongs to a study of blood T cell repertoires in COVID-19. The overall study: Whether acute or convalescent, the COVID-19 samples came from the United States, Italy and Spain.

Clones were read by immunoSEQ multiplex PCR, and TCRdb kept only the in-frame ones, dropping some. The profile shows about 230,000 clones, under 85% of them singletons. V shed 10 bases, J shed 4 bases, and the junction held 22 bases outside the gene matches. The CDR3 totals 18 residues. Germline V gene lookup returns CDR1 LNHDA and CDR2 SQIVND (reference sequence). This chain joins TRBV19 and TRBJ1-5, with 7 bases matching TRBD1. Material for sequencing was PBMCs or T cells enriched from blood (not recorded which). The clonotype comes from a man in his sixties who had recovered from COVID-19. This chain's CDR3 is CATSSIPKEGARNQPQHF. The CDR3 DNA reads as TGTGCCACCTCCTCAATTCCGAAGGAGGGGGCACGTAATCAGCCCCAGCATTTT.